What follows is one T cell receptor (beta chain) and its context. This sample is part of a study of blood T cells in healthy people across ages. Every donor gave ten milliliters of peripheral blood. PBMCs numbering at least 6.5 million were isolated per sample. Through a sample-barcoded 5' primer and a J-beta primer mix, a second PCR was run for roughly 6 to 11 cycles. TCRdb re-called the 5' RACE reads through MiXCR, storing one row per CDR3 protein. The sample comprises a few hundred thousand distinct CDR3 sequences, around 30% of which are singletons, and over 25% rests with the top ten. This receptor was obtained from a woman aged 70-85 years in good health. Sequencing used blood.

CDR3 in amino acids: CSAMGAQETQYF. CDR3 in DNA: TGCAGTGCTATGGGTGCCCAAGAGACCCAGTACTTC. The chain has TRBV20-1 and TRBJ2-5; D remains unclear. The CDR3 loop spans 12 amino acids. Germline loops: CDR1 DFQATT, CDR2 SNEGSKA (reference sequence). V was trimmed by 4 bases and J by 1 base, leaving 7 bases between them.